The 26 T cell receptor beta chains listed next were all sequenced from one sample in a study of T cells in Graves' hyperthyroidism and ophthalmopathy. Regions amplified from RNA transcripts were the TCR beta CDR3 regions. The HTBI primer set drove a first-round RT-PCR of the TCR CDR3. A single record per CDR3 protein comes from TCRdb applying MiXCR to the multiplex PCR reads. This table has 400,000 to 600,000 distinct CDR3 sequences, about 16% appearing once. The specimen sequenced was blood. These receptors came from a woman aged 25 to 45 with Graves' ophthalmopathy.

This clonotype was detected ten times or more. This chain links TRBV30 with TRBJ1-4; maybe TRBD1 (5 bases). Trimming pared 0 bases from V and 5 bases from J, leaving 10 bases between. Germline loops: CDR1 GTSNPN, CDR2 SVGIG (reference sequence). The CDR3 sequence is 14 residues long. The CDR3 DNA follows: TGTGCCTGGAGTGTAAATTCAGGGAATGAAAAACTGTTTTTT. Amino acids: CAWSVNSGNEKLFF. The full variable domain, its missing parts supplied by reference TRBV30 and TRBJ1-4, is SQTIHQWPATLVQPVGSPLSLECTVEGTSNPNLYWYRQAAGRGLQLLFYSVGIGQISSEVPQNLSASRPQDRQFILSSKKLLLSDSGFYLCAWSVNSGNEKLFFGSGTQLSVL.

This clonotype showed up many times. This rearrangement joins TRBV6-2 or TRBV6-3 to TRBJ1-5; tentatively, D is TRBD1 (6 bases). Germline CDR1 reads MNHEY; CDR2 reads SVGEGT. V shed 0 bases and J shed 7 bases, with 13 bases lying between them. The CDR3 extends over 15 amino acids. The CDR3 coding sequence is TGTGCCAGCAGTTACTCTGGGGGCGTGGGGCAGCCCCAGCATTTT. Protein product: CASSYSGGVGQPQHF.

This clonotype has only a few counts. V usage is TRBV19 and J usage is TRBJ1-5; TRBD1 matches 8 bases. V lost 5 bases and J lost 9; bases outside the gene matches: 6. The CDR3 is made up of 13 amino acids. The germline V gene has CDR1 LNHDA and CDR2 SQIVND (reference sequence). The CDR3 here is CASSGQGRSPQHF. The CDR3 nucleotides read TGTGCCAGTAGTGGACAGGGAAGGTCGCCCCAGCATTTT.

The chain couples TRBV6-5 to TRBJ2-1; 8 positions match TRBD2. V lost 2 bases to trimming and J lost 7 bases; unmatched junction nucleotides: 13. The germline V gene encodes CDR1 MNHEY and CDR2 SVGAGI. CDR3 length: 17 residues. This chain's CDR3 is CASSYHVAGFGVNEQFF. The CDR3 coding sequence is TGTGCCAGCAGTTACCATGTAGCGGGATTCGGAGTAAATGAGCAGTTCTTC.

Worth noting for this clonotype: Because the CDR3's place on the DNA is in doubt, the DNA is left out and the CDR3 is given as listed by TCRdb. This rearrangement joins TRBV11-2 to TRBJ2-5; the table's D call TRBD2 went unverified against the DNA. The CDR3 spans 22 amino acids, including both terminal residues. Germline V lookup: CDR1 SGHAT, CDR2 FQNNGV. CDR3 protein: CASSFYICSARETKGFQETQYF.

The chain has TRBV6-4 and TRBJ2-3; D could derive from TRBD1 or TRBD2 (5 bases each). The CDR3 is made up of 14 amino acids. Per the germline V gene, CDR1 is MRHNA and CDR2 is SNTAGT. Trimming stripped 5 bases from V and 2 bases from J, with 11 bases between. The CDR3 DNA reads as TGTGCCAGCAGTCTGGACGGGGCCACAGATACGCAGTATTTT. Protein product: CASSLDGATDTQYF.

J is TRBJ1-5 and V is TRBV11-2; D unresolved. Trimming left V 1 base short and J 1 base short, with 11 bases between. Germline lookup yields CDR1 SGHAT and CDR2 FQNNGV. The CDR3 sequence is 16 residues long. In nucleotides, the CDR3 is TGTGCCAGCAGCTTAGGATCTGGCTTGAGCAATCAGCCCCAGCATTTT. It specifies CASSLGSGLSNQPQHF. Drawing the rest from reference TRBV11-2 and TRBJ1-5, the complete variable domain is EAGVAQSPRYKIIEKRQSVAFWCNPISGHATLYWYQQILGQGPKLLIQFQNNGVVDDSQLPKDRFSAERLKGVDSTLKIQPAKLEDSAVYLCASSLGSGLSNQPQHFGDGTRLSIL.

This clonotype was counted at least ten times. CDR3 bases: TGTGCCAGCAGTTATCAGAGGGTATCACAAGAGACCCAGTACTTC. It is translated as CASSYQRVSQETQYF. The rearrangement links TRBV28 to TRBJ2-5; TRBD2 is a possible D gene (5 bases). The CDR3 sequence is 15 residues long. V lost 4 bases to trimming and J lost 2 bases, with 14 bases between them. The V gene's germline CDR1 is MDHEN and CDR2 SYDVKM.

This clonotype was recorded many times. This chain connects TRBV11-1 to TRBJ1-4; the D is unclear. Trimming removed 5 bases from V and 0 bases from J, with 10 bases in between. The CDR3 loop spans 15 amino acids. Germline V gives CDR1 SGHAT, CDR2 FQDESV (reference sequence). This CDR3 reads CASSLRTATNEKLFF. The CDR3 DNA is TGTGCCAGCAGCCTGAGGACCGCAACTAATGAAAAACTGTTTTTT.

CDR3 sequence (DNA): TGTGCCAGCAGTGAACAGCAGATCTCCTACGAGCAGTACTTC. It encodes CASSEQQISYEQYF. The chain links TRBV2 to TRBJ2-7; D unclear. The CDR3 totals 14 residues. V dropped 2 bases and J dropped 0 bases, with 8 bases sitting between them. The germline V gene encodes CDR1 SNHLY and CDR2 FYNNEI.

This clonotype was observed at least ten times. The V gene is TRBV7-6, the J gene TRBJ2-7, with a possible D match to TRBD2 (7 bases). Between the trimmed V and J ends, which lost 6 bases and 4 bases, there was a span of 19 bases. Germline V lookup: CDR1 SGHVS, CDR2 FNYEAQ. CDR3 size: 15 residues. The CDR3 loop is CASSHEGGRQYEQYF. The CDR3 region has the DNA TGTGCCAGCAGTCACGAGGGGGGGAGGCAATACGAGCAGTACTTC.

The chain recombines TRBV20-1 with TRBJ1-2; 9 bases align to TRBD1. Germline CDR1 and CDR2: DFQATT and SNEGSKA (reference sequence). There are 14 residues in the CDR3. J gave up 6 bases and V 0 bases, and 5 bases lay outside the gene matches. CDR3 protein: CSARDSRDRDGYTF. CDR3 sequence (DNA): TGCAGTGCTAGAGACTCCCGGGACAGGGATGGCTACACCTTC.

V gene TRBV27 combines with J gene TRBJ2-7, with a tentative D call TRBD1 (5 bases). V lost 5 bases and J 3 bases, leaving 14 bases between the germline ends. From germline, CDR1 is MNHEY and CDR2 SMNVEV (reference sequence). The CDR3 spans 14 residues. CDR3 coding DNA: TGTGCCAGCAGTCATAATTACGACAGCTACGAGCAGTACTTC. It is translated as CASSHNYDSYEQYF.

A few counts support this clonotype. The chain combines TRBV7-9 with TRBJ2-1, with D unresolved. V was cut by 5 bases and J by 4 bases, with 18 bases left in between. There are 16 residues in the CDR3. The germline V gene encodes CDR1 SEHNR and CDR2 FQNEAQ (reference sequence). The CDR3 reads CASSLPSPTIYNEQFF. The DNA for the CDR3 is TGTGCCAGCAGCCTCCCTTCCCCCACAATATACAATGAGCAGTTCTTC.

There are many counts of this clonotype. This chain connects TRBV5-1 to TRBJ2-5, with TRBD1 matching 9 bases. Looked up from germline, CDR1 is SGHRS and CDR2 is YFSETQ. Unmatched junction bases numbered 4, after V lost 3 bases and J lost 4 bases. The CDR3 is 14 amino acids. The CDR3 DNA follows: TGCGCCAGCAGCTCTCCGGGACAGGGAGAGACCCAGTACTTC. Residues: CASSSPGQGETQYF.

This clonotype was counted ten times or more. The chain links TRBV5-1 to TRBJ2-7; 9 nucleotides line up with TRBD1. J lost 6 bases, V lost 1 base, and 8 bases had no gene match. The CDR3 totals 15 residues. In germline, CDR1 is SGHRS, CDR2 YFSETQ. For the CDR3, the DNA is TGCGCCAGCAGCTTGTTGGGACAGGGTGTTTCCGAGCAGTACTTC. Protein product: CASSLLGQGVSEQYF. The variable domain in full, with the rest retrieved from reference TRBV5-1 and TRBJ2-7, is KAGVTQTPRYLIKTRGQQVTLSCSPISGHRSVSWYQQTPGQGLQFLFEYFSETQRNKGNFPGRFSGRQFSNSRSEMNVSTLELGDSALYLCASSLLGQGVSEQYFGPGTRLTVT.

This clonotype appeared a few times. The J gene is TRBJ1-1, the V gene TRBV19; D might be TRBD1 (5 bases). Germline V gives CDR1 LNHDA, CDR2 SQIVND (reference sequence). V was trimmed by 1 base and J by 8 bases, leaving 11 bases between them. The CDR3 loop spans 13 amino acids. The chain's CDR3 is CASSIVLGEEAFF. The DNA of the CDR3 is TGTGCCAGTAGTATAGTTCTGGGGGAAGAAGCTTTCTTT.

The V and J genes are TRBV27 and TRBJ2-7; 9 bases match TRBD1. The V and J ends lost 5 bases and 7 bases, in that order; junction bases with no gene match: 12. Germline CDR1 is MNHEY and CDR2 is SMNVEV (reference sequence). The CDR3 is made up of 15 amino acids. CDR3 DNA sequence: TGTGCCAGCAGTGGCCGGGACAGGGTTTCTGGGGAGCAGTACTTC. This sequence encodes CASSGRDRVSGEQYF.

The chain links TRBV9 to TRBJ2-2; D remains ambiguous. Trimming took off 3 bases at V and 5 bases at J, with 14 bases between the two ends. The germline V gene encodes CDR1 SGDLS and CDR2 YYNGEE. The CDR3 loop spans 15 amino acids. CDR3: CASSGSQIWTGELFF. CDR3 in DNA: TGTGCCAGCAGCGGGTCCCAGATTTGGACCGGGGAGCTGTTTTTT.

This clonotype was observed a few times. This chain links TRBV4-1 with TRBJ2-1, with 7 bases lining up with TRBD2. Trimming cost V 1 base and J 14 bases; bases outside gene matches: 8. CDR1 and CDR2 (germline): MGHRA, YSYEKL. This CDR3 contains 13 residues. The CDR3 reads CASSQAPRLAEFF. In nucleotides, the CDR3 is TGCGCCAGCAGCCAAGCACCTCGTCTAGCGGAGTTCTTC.

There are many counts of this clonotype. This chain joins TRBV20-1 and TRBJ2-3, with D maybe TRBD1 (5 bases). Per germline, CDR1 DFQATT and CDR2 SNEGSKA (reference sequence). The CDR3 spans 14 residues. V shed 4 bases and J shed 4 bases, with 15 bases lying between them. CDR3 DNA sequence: TGCAGTGCTACTAGATCACAGGCGGCAGATACGCAGTATTTT. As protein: CSATRSQAADTQYF.

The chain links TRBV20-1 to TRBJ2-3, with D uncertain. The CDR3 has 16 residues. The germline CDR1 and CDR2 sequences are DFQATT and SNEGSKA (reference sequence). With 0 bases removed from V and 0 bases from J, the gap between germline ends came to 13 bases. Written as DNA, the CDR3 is TGCAGTGCTAGAGATCCGGCAAGCGTGAGCACAGATACGCAGTATTTT. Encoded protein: CSARDPASVSTDTQYF.

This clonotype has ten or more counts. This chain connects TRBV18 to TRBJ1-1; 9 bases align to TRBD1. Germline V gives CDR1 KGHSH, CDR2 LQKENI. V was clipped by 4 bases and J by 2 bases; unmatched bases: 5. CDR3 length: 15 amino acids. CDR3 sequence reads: CASSLGQGRNTEAFF. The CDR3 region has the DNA TGTGCCAGCTCACTAGGACAGGGGCGAAACACTGAAGCTTTCTTT.

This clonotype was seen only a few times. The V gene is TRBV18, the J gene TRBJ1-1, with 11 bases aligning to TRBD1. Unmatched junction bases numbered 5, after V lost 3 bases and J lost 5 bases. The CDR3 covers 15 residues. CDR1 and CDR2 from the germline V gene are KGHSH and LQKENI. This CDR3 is CASSPRTGGNTEAFF. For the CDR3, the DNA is TGTGCCAGCTCACCGCGGACAGGGGGCAATACTGAAGCTTTCTTT.

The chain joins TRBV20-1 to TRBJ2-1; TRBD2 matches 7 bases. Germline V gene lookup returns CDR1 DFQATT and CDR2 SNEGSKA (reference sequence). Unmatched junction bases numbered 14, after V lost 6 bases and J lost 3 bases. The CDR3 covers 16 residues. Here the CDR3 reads CSAPPGGGLYYNEQFF. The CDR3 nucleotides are TGCAGTGCCCCGCCGGGCGGGGGTTTATACTACAATGAGCAGTTCTTC.

The CDR3 spells CASSLQGASGRYEQFF. The DNA for the CDR3 is TGTGCCAGCAGCTTACAAGGTGCTAGCGGGAGATATGAGCAGTTCTTC. The chain joins TRBV11-3 to TRBJ2-1; 10 positions agree with TRBD2. The CDR3 contains 16 residues. Germline trimming cut 2 bases from V and 8 bases from J; bases unmatched to any gene: 9. CDR1 is SGHNT and CDR2 is YENEEA in the germline V gene.